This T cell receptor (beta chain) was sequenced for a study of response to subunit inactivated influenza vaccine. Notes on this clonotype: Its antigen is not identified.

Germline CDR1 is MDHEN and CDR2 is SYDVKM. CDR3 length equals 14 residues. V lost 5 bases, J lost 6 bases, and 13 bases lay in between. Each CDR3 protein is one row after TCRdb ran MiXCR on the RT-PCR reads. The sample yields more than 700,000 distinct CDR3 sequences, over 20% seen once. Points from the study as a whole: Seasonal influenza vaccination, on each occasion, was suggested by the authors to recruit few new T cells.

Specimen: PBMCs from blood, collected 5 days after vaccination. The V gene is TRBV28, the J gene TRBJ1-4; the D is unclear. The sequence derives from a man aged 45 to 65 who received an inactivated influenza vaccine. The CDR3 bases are TGTGCCAGCAGTAGGGTTAACAGTGATGAAAAACTGTTTTTT. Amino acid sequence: CASSRVNSDEKLFF.